This T cell receptor beta chain stems from a study of Ad26.COV2.S vaccination and SARS-CoV-2 variants. Libraries were prepared by immunoSEQ multiplex PCR; TCRdb keeps only in-frame clonotypes and omits some of them. Of some 410,000 clones listed, roughly 90% are singletons. Treatment: roughly 18 received Ad26.COV2.S at low or high dose, single or two shots; 5 received placebo; per-sample allocation not given. The study sampled participants on day 63 after the first vaccine or placebo injection. Source: peripheral blood, taken in a trial of Ad26.COV2.S vaccine versus placebo. This receptor was taken from a person aged 18-65 years who received the Ad26.COV2.S COVID-19 vaccine or a placebo.

CDR3 region: CASTLGGISEAFF. DNA for the CDR3: TGTGCCAGCACCTTAGGGGGTATTTCTGAAGCTTTCTTT. V usage is TRBV12-3 or TRBV12-4 and J usage is TRBJ1-1; possibly TRBD1 for D (6 bases). V lost 7 bases to trimming and J lost 6 bases, with 15 bases between them. This CDR3 has 13 residues.